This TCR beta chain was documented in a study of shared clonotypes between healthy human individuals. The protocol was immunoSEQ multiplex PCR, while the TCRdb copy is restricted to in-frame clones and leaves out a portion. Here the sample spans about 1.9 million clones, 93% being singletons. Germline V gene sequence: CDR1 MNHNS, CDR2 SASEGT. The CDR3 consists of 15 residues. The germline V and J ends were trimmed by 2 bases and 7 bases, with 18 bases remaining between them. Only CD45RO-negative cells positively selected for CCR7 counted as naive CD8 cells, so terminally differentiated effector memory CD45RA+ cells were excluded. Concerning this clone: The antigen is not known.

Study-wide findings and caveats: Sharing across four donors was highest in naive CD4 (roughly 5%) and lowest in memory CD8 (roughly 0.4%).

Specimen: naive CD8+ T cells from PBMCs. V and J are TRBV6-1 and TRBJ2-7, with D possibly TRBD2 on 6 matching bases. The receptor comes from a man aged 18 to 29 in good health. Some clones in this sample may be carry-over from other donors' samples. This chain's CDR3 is CASSEFPASAKEQYF. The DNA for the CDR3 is TGTGCCAGCAGTGAATTCCCGGCTAGCGCTAAAGAGCAGTACTTC.